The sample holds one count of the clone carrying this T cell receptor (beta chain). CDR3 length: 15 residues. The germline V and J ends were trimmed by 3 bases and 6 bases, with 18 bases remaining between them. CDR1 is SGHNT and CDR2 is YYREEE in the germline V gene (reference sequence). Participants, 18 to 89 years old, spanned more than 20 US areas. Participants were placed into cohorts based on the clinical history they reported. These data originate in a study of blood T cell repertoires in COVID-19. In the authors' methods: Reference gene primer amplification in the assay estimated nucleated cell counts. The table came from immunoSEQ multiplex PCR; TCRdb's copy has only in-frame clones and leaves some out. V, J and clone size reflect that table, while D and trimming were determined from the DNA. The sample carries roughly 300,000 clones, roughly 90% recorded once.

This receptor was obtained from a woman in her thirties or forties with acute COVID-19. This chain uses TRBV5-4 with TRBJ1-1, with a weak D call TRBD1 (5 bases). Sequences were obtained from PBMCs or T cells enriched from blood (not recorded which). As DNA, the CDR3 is TGTGCCAGCAGCTCTTCTCCGGGGGGGGGTGCTGAAGCTTTCTTT. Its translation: CASSSSPGGGAEAFF.